This is a list of T cell receptor beta chains from one sample in a study of regulatory T cells in long-lasting Graves disease. TCRdb reprocessed the multiplex PCR reads via MiXCR and lists one record per CDR3 protein. There are around 510,000 distinct CDR3 sequences in the sample; less than 25% occur only once, and approximately 7.8% lies in the top ten. The input for sequencing was peripheral blood mononuclear cells (PBMCs), taken when the disease was refractory, from a patient treated with antithyroid drugs. These receptors were obtained from a female donor with Graves disease. CDR3s include the opening cysteine and the closing phenylalanine or tryptophan. Fields, in order: CDR3 length, D gene, V gene, CDR3 protein. D genes are given only for firm matches.

14	-	TRBV5-6	CASSLRQIAYEQYF
12	-	TRBV7-8	CASSSRGYEQYF
15	TRBD1	TRBV5-1	CASSRTTGLLTEAFF
19	TRBD2	TRBV28	CASSPLATALTRSYNEQFF
15	TRBD1	TRBV6-1	CASSGFDRGYTEAFF
14	TRBD1	TRBV25-1	CASSFTGGLNEQYF
19	TRBD1	TRBV24-1	CATSDLPRQGFPDTGELFF
15	TRBD1	TRBV28	CASALWGQGEETQYF
13	-	TRBV30	CAWRNLWNTEAFF
14	TRBD1	TRBV5-6	CASSIGQGAGELFF
15	TRBD2	TRBV7-2	CASSLKGGRAGEQYF
15	-	TRBV11-1	CASSQAELGTDTQYF
16	-	TRBV6-5	CASSYSRSDRAYEQYF
20	-	TRBV28	CASSFNTKGHHGSSGNTIYF
12	TRBD1	TRBV5-1	CASSFSQGEAFF
15	-	TRBV15	CATSRDLGVNQPQHF
15	-	TRBV12-3/TRBV12-4	CASSKDRTSGNTIYF
14	-	TRBV6-1	CASRKTASRTEAFF
13	TRBD1	TRBV7-9	CASSSGQGYEQFF
13	-	TRBV20-1	CSAPSLGSYEQYF
14	-	TRBV30	CAWREGDFHHGYTF
14	TRBD1	TRBV5-1	CASSPRGTVYEQYF
13	TRBD1	TRBV29-1	CSAPDRAQLDYTF
15	TRBD1	TRBV27	CASSYDRAGSYEQYF
14	-	TRBV7-6	CASSLWGDGTEAFF
10	TRBD2	TRBV25-1	CASGRGLLHF
16	TRBD2	TRBV6-5	CASSYIPSGRSYEQYF
16	-	TRBV27	CASSFVSGARNEKLFF
14	-	TRBV9	CASSVGVASREQYF
16	TRBD1	TRBV20-1	CSAREGDRGLIYGYTF
13	-	TRBV12-3/TRBV12-4	CASMAQNQNTIYF
14	-	TRBV27	CASNRGSGVYEQYF
13	-	TRBV27	CASSLPRATEAFF
17	-	TRBV18	CASSPYRMIWLGTEAFF
14	TRBD1	TRBV27	CASRHEGATGELFF
14	-	TRBV27	CASSFQAPTYEQYF
13	-	TRBV10-2	CAAALDDTDTQYF
16	TRBD2	TRBV5-1	CASSLKLAASSYEQYF
12	-	TRBV12-3/TRBV12-4	CASTRRLTEAFF